What follows describes a single T cell receptor beta chain. Each subset's genomic DNA was split evenly across several immunoSEQ plates. Sequencing was performed on unsorted PBMC DNA using ten immunoSEQ deep assay plates. Sequenced by immunoSEQ multiplex PCR; TCRdb stores in-frame clones only, minus some. The data hold fewer than 550,000 clones, with about three quarters observed a single time. This sample is drawn from a study of shared clonotypes between healthy human individuals. Turning to the study itself: The study enrolled a couple of women and three men aged 18 to 49.

V shed 8 bases and J shed 0 bases, with 11 bases lying between them. CDR3 length: 13 amino acids. Per the germline V gene, CDR1 is ENHRY and CDR2 is SYGVKD. The rearrangement uses TRBV10-3 and TRBJ2-7; D perhaps matches TRBD2 (6 bases). The material sequenced was PBMCs. This receptor was obtained from a woman aged 40-49 years in good health. Some clones in this sample may be carry-over from other donors' samples. CDR3 region: CAIGGLSSYEQYF. For the CDR3, the DNA is TGTGCCATCGGGGGACTTAGCTCCTACGAGCAGTACTTC.